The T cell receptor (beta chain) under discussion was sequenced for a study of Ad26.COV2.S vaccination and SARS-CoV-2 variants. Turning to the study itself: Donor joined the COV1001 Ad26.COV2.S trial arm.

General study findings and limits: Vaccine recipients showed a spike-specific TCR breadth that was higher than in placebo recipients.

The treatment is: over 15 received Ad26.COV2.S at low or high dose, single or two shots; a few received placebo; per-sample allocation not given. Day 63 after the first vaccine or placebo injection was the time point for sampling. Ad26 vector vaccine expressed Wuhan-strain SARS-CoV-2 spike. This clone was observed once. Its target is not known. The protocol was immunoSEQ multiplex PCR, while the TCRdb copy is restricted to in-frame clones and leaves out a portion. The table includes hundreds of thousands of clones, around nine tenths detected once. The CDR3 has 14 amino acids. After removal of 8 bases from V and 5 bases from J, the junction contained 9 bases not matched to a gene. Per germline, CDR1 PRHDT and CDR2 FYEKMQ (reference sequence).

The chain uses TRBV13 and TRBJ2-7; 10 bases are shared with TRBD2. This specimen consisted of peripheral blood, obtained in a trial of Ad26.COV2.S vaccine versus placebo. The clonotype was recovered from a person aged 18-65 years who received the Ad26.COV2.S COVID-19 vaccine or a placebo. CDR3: CASAVGTSANEQYF. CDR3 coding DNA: TGTGCCAGCGCCGTGGGGACTAGCGCTAACGAGCAGTACTTC.